This T cell receptor (beta chain) was identified during a study of blood T cell repertoires in COVID-19. As for the study in general: T cells, B-cell-depleted T cells, or PBMCs provided the cDNA or gDNA that served as material.

Assay used: immunoSEQ multiplex PCR; TCRdb lists only in-frame clones, some missing. The table records about 180,000 clones, approximately 78% of them present only once. The V end was cut by 5 bases, the J end by 8 bases, with 13 bases between. This CDR3 has 11 residues. Germline CDR1 and CDR2: SQVTM and ANQGSEA. The TCR originated in a woman older than 75 with COVID-19, enrolled during active disease. The chain carries TRBV29-1 and TRBJ2-7; D remains ambiguous. Sequencing used peripheral blood. CDR3 loop: CSVTSGFKQYF. As DNA, the CDR3 is TGCAGCGTTACGTCAGGTTTTAAGCAGTACTTC.